The sequence of this TCR beta chain was determined in a study of cytomegalovirus exposure and HLA in healthy donors. A word on this clone: Antigen specificity is unknown.

Study-wide results and caveats: Fewer than 20,000 TCR beta sequences were associated with HLA alleles at 0.05 false discovery rate in a later analysis.

With 60 Vbeta and 13 Jbeta primers, the PCR was carried out. Method: immunoSEQ multiplex PCR; TCRdb's copy keeps in-frame clones and lacks some. This table has under 150,000 clones, over 75% appearing once. Though nominally healthy at sampling, donors likely had unrecorded immune exposures. The receptor's source is a male donor in good health and CMV-seronegative. Sequenced input: PBMCs.

CDR3 coding DNA: TGCGCCAGCAGCCAAGAGGAGCCGGTGGGGGACACCGCCTACGAGCAGTACTTC. Translation gives CASSQEEPVGDTAYEQYF. The chain recombines TRBV4-3 with TRBJ2-7, with D perhaps TRBD1 (6 bases). V lost 0 bases, J lost 2 bases, and 20 bases lay in between. Per germline, CDR1 LGHNA and CDR2 YSLEER. The CDR3 is 18 amino acids.